The clone carrying this TCR beta chain appeared many times. Its antigen is unknown. TCRdb re-called the reads with MiXCR, one entry per CDR3 protein. The sample holds around 450,000 distinct CDR3 sequences, roughly 30% seen once. The data originate from a study of T cell repertoires in cytomegalovirus infection. Turning to the study itself: Indications of both CMV infection and matching HLA type were provided by public TCR beta signatures.

Study-wide findings and caveats: Based on cumulative public TCR beta family frequency, carriers of CMV plus the relevant HLA were identified. It was HLA-C-restricted CMV-specific TCR beta clonotypes that dominated the response ex vivo.

Trimming shortened V by 1 base and J by 5 bases, and 6 bases separated the two germline ends. Germline-derived CDR1 and CDR2 are SGHTA and FQGNSA. This CDR3 has 13 residues. The chain is built from TRBV7-2 and TRBJ2-1, with a possible D match to TRBD1 (5 bases). The sequence came from a human donor in good health (CMV status not recorded). Some clones in this sample may be carry-over from other donors' samples. The material sequenced was PBMCs. CDR3 amino acids: CASSLGRDNEQFF. DNA for the CDR3: TGTGCCAGCAGCTTAGGCAGGGACAATGAGCAGTTCTTC.